What follows is one T cell receptor beta chain and its context. Its antigen is not identified. The record originates from a study of beta chain features in type 1 diabetes. Study-level points and caveats: People with Type 1 diabetes carried modestly yet significantly shorter TCRB CDR3s in all four CD4+ subsets. Shorter templates might be favored by PCR, and equally so in patients and in controls.

The germline V gene has CDR1 MGHDK and CDR2 SYGVNS. V shed 6 bases, J shed 4 bases, and the junction held 8 bases outside the gene matches. The CDR3 totals 14 residues. Expressed TCRB transcripts were sequenced because the entire RNA isolate underwent reverse transcription. Repertoires were generated with immunoSEQ multiplex PCR, while TCRdb's copy carries only in-frame clones and drops some. The sample shows 640,000 or so clones, roughly an eighth of them seen only once. The sequence was collected from a man aged 18 to 29 with type 1 diabetes. The source material was naive CD4+ T cells from blood. The rearrangement links TRBV25-1 to TRBJ2-5, with 7 bases fitting TRBD1. The CDR3 bases are TGTGCCAGCAGCCAACAGGGGACGGGAGAGACCCAGTACTTC. As protein: CASSQQGTGETQYF.